This T cell receptor (beta chain) derives from a study of cytomegalovirus exposure and HLA in healthy donors. Germline V gene lookup returns CDR1 SGHTA and CDR2 FQGTGA. CDR3 length equals 13 residues. V lost 2 bases, J lost 11 bases, and 7 bases stayed unmatched. For this clone: Its matching antigen is unknown.

With 60 Vbeta and 13 Jbeta primers, the PCR was carried out. Here immunoSEQ multiplex PCR was the method, and the copy in TCRdb shows in-frame clones only, minus some. This sample's clone table lists tens of thousands of clones. Study findings and constraints: Exclusion as indistinguishable affected some V segments, including TRBV6-2 and TRBV6-3.

The specimen sequenced was PBMCs. This sequence was found in a female donor in good health and CMV-seronegative. The gene calls are TRBV7-3 and TRBJ1-1; TRBD1 matches at 8 bases. The CDR3 DNA reads TGTGCCAGCAGCTTACGGGCAGGGGGCTTGGCTTTCTTT. It encodes CASSLRAGGLAFF. The full variable domain, completed using reference TRBV7-3 and TRBJ1-1, is GAGVSQTPSNKVTEKGKYVELRCDPISGHTALYWYRQSLGQGPEFLIYFQGTGAADDSGLPNDRFFAVRPEGSVSTLKIQRTERGDSAVYLCASSLRAGGLAFFGQGTRLTVV.